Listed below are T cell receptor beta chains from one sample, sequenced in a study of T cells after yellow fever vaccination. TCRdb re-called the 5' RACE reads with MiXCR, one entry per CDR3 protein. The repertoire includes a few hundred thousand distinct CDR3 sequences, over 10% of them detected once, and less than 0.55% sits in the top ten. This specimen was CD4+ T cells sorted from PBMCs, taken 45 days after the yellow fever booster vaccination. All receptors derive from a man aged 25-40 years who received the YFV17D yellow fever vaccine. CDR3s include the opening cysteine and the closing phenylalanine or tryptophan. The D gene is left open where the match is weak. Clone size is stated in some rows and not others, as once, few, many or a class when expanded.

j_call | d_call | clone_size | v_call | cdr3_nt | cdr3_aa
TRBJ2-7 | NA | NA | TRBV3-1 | TGTGCCAGCAGCCCTGAGGGGGGGATGTTGTACGAGCAGTACTTC | CASSPEGGMLYEQYF
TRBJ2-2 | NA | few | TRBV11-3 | TGTGCCAGCAGCCATCCTATCGCCGGGGAGCTGTTTTTT | CASSHPIAGELFF
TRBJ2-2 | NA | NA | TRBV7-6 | TGTGCCAGCAGCTTAAATTCTCCAGTCCAGGCCGGGGAGCTGTTTTTT | CASSLNSPVQAGELFF
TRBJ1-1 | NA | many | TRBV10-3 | TGTGCCATCAGAGGGGATAAGGACACTGAAGCTTTCTTT | CAIRGDKDTEAFF
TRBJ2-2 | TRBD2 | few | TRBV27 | TGTGCCAGCAGTTTAAGACTAGCGGGCACCGGGGAGCTGTTTTTT | CASSLRLAGTGELFF
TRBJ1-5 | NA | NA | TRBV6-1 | TGTGCCAGCAGTAGGGGGGCCGCAGCCCTTAGCAATCAGCCCCAGCATTTT | CASSRGAAALSNQPQHF
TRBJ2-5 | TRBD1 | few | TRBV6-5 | TGTGCCAGCAGTTCCGGGACAGGGGGGTCCCAGTACTTC | CASSSGTGGSQYF
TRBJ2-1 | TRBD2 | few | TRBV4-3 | TGCGCCAGCAGCCGGAACCCTGCGGGAGTGGTCGATGAGCAGTTCTTC | CASSRNPAGVVDEQFF
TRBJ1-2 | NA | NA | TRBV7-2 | TGTGCCAGCAGCCCGGCAAGGACAAACTATGGCTACACCTTC | CASSPARTNYGYTF
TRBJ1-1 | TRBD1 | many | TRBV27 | TGTGCCAGCAGTTTATTCGCAGGGGGCGCAGTACACACTGAAGCTTTCTTT | CASSLFAGGAVHTEAFF
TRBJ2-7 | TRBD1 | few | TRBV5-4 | TGTGCCAGCAGCGACGGACAGGGGGATTCGGTGCAGTACTTC | CASSDGQGDSVQYF
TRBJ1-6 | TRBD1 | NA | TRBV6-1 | TGTGCCAGCACCGCCGGGACAGGAAATTCACCCCTCCACTTT | CASTAGTGNSPLHF
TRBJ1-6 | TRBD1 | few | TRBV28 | TGTGCCAGCAGTGGGATGACAGGGAGTAATTCACCCCTCCACTTT | CASSGMTGSNSPLHF
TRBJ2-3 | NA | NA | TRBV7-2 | TGTGCCAGCAGCTTTCGGAGTTCAGATACGCAGTATTTT | CASSFRSSDTQYF
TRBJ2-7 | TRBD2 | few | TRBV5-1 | TGCGCCAGCAGCTTCCTTACTACTAGCGGGAGTTGGACCTACGAGCAGTACTTC | CASSFLTTSGSWTYEQYF
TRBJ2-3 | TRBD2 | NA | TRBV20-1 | TGCAGTGCTAGAGATACTAGCGGGAGCGGAGATACGCAGTATTTT | CSARDTSGSGDTQYF
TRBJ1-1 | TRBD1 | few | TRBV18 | TGTGCCAGCTCACGCCGGGACAGGGGTGAAGCTTTCTTT | CASSRRDRGEAFF
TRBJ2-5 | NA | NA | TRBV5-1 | TGCGCCAGCAGCTTATCAGAGTCTTCTGAGACCCAGTACTTC | CASSLSESSETQYF
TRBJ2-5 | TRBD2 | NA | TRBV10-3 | TGTGCCGTCAGTGAGTCTGGGGGAGGGGAGACCCAGTACTTC | CAVSESGGGETQYF
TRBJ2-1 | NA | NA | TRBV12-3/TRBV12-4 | TGTGCCAGCAGTGCCTTTGGCGGGGGCAGTAGGGAGCAGTTCTTC | CASSAFGGGSREQFF
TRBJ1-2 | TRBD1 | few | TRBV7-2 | TGTGCCAGCAGCTCAAATGTCAGACAGGGAAGCAATGGCTACACCTTC | CASSSNVRQGSNGYTF
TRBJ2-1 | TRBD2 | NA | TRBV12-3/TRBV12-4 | TGTGCCAGCCGCATAGCGGGAGGGACTTACAATGAGCAGTTCTTC | CASRIAGGTYNEQFF
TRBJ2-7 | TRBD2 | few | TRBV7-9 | TGTGCCAGCAGTCGTCCTGGGGCAGGGAGGGACGAGCAGTACTTC | CASSRPGAGRDEQYF
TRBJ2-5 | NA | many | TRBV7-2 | TGTGCCAGCAGCTTAGCTTCGGAAGAGACCCAGTACTTC | CASSLASEETQYF